The 28 T cell receptor beta chains in this list originate from one sample, sequenced in a study of shared clonotypes between healthy human individuals. TCRdb's table, derived via immunoSEQ multiplex PCR, lists solely in-frame clones and lacks some. In the table there are over a million clones, about 96% of which are singletons. Sequenced input: naive CD4+ T cells sorted from blood. Subset indicated: CD45RA+ positively selected. The receptors stem from a man aged 25-45 years in good health.

The chain carries TRBV5-4 and TRBJ2-2, with 14 bases that match TRBD2. The CDR3 spans 18 residues. The junction had 6 bases not matched to a gene; V was cut back by 4 bases and J by 1 base. Germline loops: CDR1 SGHNT, CDR2 YYREEE (reference sequence). CDR3 bases: TGTGCCAGCAGCCCCGGGACTAGCGGGAGCTTGAACACCGGGGAGCTGTTTTTT. It yields the protein CASSPGTSGSLNTGELFF.

A single count supports this clone. Other DNA sequences of this sample code for an identical CDR3. V and J are TRBV7-2 and TRBJ2-7; 10 bases line up with TRBD1. The ends lost 1 base at V and 4 bases at J; junction bases unmatched: 1. CDR1 is SGHTA, CDR2 FQGNSA, per germline. CDR3 length equals 14 residues. The CDR3 DNA sequence: TGTGCCAGCAGCTTAGGACAGGGGGCGTACGAGCAGTACTTC. This gives the protein CASSLGQGAYEQYF.

The chain recombines TRBV18 with TRBJ2-5; weak D call: TRBD1 (5 bases). CDR1 is KGHSH and CDR2 is LQKENI in the germline V gene. This CDR3 contains 15 residues. Trimming cost V 2 bases and J 1 base, with 11 bases left between them. The CDR3 protein is CASSPSGAVQETQYF. CDR3 nucleotides: TGTGCCAGCTCACCAAGTGGGGCAGTCCAAGAGACCCAGTACTTC.

Here the CDR3 reads CASSLGDRTDEAFF. The CDR3 nucleotides are TGTGCCAGCAGCTTGGGTGACAGAACAGATGAAGCTTTCTTT. The rearrangement joins TRBV5-4 to TRBJ1-1, with D possibly TRBD1 on 5 matching bases. The CDR3 has 14 residues. V was shortened by 0 bases and J by 7 bases, with 13 bases between the two germline ends. From germline, CDR1 is SGHNT and CDR2 YYREEE (reference sequence).

The V gene is TRBV11-2, the J gene TRBJ2-3; TRBD2 aligns across 7 bases. Trimming removed 2 bases from V and 3 bases from J; junction bases left unmatched: 8. The CDR3 has 16 residues. The V gene's germline CDR1 is SGHAT and CDR2 FQNNGV. The CDR3 region is CASSLIGREATDTQYF. CDR3 in DNA: TGTGCCAGCAGCTTAATCGGACGGGAGGCGACAGATACGCAGTATTTT. The full variable domain, completed using reference TRBV11-2 and TRBJ2-3, is EAGVAQSPRYKIIEKRQSVAFWCNPISGHATLYWYQQILGQGPKLLIQFQNNGVVDDSQLPKDRFSAERLKGVDSTLKIQPAKLEDSAVYLCASSLIGREATDTQYFGPGTRLTVL.

This chain links TRBV30 with TRBJ2-3; 11 nucleotides agree with TRBD2. This CDR3 region has 19 residues. Germline V gene data show CDR1 as GTSNPN and CDR2 as SVGIG (reference sequence). V lost 1 base and J lost 4; bases outside the gene matches: 16. The DNA for the CDR3 is TGTGCCTGGAGTGAAGGGACTAGCGGACACATAAGAAGGGCAGATACGCAGTATTTT. Translating gives CAWSEGTSGHIRRADTQYF. The variable domain in full, with the rest retrieved from reference TRBV30 and TRBJ2-3, is SQTIHQWPATLVQPVGSPLSLECTVEGTSNPNLYWYRQAAGRGLQLLFYSVGIGQISSEVPQNLSASRPQDRQFILSSKKLLLSDSGFYLCAWSEGTSGHIRRADTQYFGPGTRLTVL.

This clone was recorded once. The chain joins TRBV28 to TRBJ2-3; D ambiguous. The CDR3 has 13 residues. V was cut by 6 bases and J by 3 bases, with 10 bases left in between. CDR1 and CDR2 from the germline V gene are MDHEN and SYDVKM. This chain's CDR3 is CASRNGPTDTQYF. The CDR3 nucleotides are TGTGCCAGCAGAAACGGACCGACAGATACGCAGTATTTT.

The rearrangement links TRBV7-2 to TRBJ2-7; the D call may be TRBD1 or TRBD2 (6 bases each). This CDR3 comprises 13 residues. Per germline, CDR1 SGHTA and CDR2 FQGNSA. V lost 5 bases to trimming and J lost 6 bases, with 14 bases between them. The DNA for the CDR3 is TGTGCCAGCAGCACCCTTCGGGGGCGCGAGCAGTACTTC. Translated: CASSTLRGREQYF.

V and J are TRBV5-4 and TRBJ1-1, with a tentative D call TRBD1 (5 bases). The length of the CDR3 is 16 residues. Trimming took 4 bases from V and 6 from J, leaving 22 bases between them. The germline V gene has CDR1 SGHNT and CDR2 YYREEE (reference sequence). CDR3 loop: CASSRGVGEGYSEAFF. CDR3 in DNA: TGTGCCAGCAGCCGGGGGGTGGGTGAGGGGTACTCTGAAGCTTTCTTT.

The chain links TRBV5-1 to TRBJ2-5; D perhaps matches TRBD1 (5 bases). Trimming left V 2 bases short and J 7 bases short, with 15 bases between. CDR1 and CDR2 from the germline V gene are SGHRS and YFSETQ. CDR3 size: 14 residues. CDR3 protein: CASSFMQGPRTQYF. In nucleotides, the CDR3 is TGCGCCAGCAGCTTTATGCAGGGCCCAAGGACCCAGTACTTC.

The chain links TRBV6-1 to TRBJ1-1; D is undetermined. This CDR3 is 15 amino acids long. The germline CDR1 and CDR2 sequences are MNHNS and SASEGT. Trimming took 7 bases from V and 5 from J, leaving 20 bases between them. The chain's CDR3 is CASILQASRYTEAFF. The CDR3 coding sequence is TGTGCCAGCATTCTCCAAGCTTCGAGATATACTGAAGCTTTCTTT.

This clone was found once. In the same sample, other DNA sequences code for this CDR3. This chain connects TRBV7-9 to TRBJ2-7, with 8 bases fitting TRBD2. Germline assignment: CDR1 SEHNR and CDR2 FQNEAQ (reference sequence). After removal of 4 bases from V and 3 bases from J, the junction contained 5 bases not matched to a gene. The length of the CDR3 is 14 residues. DNA of the CDR3: TGTGCCAGCAGCTCCCTAGCGGGCGTCTACGAGCAGTACTTC. This codes for CASSSLAGVYEQYF.

The chain links TRBV27 to TRBJ1-5, with a tentative D call TRBD1 (5 bases). Trimming cost V 4 bases and J 2 bases, with 9 bases left between them. This CDR3 is 14 amino acids long. Per the germline V gene, CDR1 is MNHEY and CDR2 is SMNVEV (reference sequence). The CDR3 nucleotides are TGTGCCAGCAGTTGGGGCTGGGGCAATCAGCCCCAGCATTTT. This translates into CASSWGWGNQPQHF.

The gene calls are TRBV7-8 and TRBJ2-7, with 10 bases that match TRBD1. V was clipped by 3 bases and J by 3 bases; unmatched bases: 5. Germline V gene lookup returns CDR1 SGHVS and CDR2 FQNEAQ. The CDR3 totals 15 residues. Here the CDR3 DNA reads TGTGCCAGCAGCTTCCTGGGACAGGGGAGCTACGAGCAGTACTTC. Its translation is CASSFLGQGSYEQYF.

This clone showed up just a few times. The chain has TRBV18 and TRBJ2-7, with D uncertain. V was clipped by 0 bases and J by 5 bases, with 8 bases between them. Germline V gene lookup returns CDR1 KGHSH and CDR2 LQKENI. This CDR3 is built from 13 residues. CDR3 coding DNA: TGTGCCAGCTCACCACCGAGTATAGACGAGCAGTACTTC. Amino acids: CASSPPSIDEQYF.

The genes are TRBV7-3 and TRBJ2-1; D is uncertain. CDR1 and CDR2 from the germline V gene are SGHTA and FQGTGA. The CDR3 totals 13 residues. The V gene lost 6 bases and the J gene lost 9 bases, with 15 bases spanning the gap. The CDR3 protein is CASSQGPSGEQFF. For the CDR3, the DNA is TGTGCCAGCAGTCAAGGTCCCTCGGGTGAGCAGTTCTTC.

The chain employs TRBV21-1 and TRBJ1-5. TRBV21-1 is labeled a pseudogene. The CDR3 loop spans 15 amino acids. CDR3 bases: TGTGCCAGCAGCAAAGCCCACGGCGGCAATCAGCCCCAGCATTTT. The encoded protein is CASSKAHGGNQPQHF.

This chain links TRBV7-2 with TRBJ2-7; no reliable D call. Trimming stripped 5 bases from V and 7 bases from J, with 12 bases between. The CDR3 has 12 residues. Germline values: CDR1 SGHTA, CDR2 FQGNSA. CDR3 sequence: CASSPTSREQYF. The CDR3 coding sequence is TGTGCCAGCAGCCCAACCTCTCGAGAGCAGTACTTC.

In its sample, this clone was seen once. This chain joins TRBV28 and TRBJ1-1; D unresolved. The CDR3 is 14 residues long. CDR1 and CDR2 from the germline V gene are MDHEN and SYDVKM. Trimming removed 5 bases at V and 1 base at J, with 11 bases between. CDR3: CASSLHTKNTEAFF. The CDR3 nucleotides are TGTGCCAGCAGTCTACATACTAAGAACACTGAAGCTTTCTTT.

This chain links TRBV6-1 with TRBJ2-1; unclear D gene. V lost 4 bases, J lost 13 bases, and 8 bases lay in between. The CDR3 sequence is 10 residues long. The germline gives CDR1 MNHNS, CDR2 SASEGT. CDR3 DNA: TGTGCCAGCAGTGTGGCCAGCCAGTTCTTC. Protein sequence: CASSVASQFF.

This clone was seen once. V is TRBV10-1 and J is TRBJ2-3; weak D call: TRBD2 (6 bases). This CDR3 comprises 18 residues. Trimming took 8 bases from V and 0 from J, leaving 24 bases between them. Germline-derived CDR1 and CDR2 are WNHNN and SYGVQD (reference sequence). The CDR3 sequence: CASSKNPIGGTSTDTQYF. The CDR3 nucleotides read TGCGCCAGCTCAAAGAACCCTATTGGGGGGACTAGCACAGATACGCAGTATTTT.

This chain uses TRBV10-3 with TRBJ1-1; D is unclear. V lost 2 bases to trimming and J lost 0 bases, with 7 bases between them. The germline CDR1 and CDR2 sequences are ENHRY and SYGVKD. This CDR3 is 14 amino acids long. Here the CDR3 reads CAISEGSLNTEAFF. The DNA of the CDR3 is TGTGCCATCAGTGAGGGGAGCCTGAACACTGAAGCTTTCTTT.

CDR3 nucleotide sequence: TGTGCCACCAGCGCGCCGGGACTAGCCTACGAGCAGTACTTC. Translated, it gives CATSAPGLAYEQYF. The J gene is TRBJ2-7, the V gene TRBV15; 8 bases are a match to TRBD2. The V and J ends lost 5 bases and 2 bases, in that order; junction bases with no gene match: 5. The CDR3 contains 14 residues. CDR1 and CDR2 (germline): LNHNV, YYDKDF (reference sequence). The complete variable domain, with remaining parts taken from reference TRBV15 and TRBJ2-7, reads DAMVIQNPRYQVTQFGKPVTLSCSQTLNHNVMYWYQQKSSQAPKLLFHYYDKDFNNEADTPDNFQSRRPNTSFCFLDIRSPGLGDTAMYLCATSAPGLAYEQYFGPGTRLTVT.

The CDR3 nucleotides are TGTGCCATCAGTGAGTCGGGGTCTCGGGAGCAGTACTTC. Translating gives CAISESGSREQYF. This rearrangement joins TRBV10-3 to TRBJ2-7, with D uncertain. CDR1 is ENHRY and CDR2 is SYGVKD in the germline V gene. The CDR3 has 13 residues. V lost 0 bases and J lost 7, with 10 bases in between.

With regard to this clone: The same CDR3 is also encoded by other DNA sequences in this sample. V gene TRBV28 combines with J gene TRBJ1-3; D is ambiguous. Between the trimmed V and J ends, which lost 2 bases and 4 bases, there was a span of 9 bases. The CDR3 has 14 residues. CDR1 MDHEN and CDR2 SYDVKM come from the germline V gene. As DNA, the CDR3 is TGTGCCAGCAGTTTACAAGGGTCCGGAAACACCATATATTTT. The encoded protein is CASSLQGSGNTIYF.

The rearrangement uses TRBV19 and TRBJ2-1, with 9 bases aligning to TRBD1. J was trimmed by 8 bases and V by 8 bases; bases with no gene match: 4. This CDR3 is 12 amino acids long. Germline V gene lookup returns CDR1 LNHDA and CDR2 SQIVND (reference sequence). The CDR3 DNA reads as TGTGCCAGTCATACAGGGGGCGATGAGCAGTTCTTC. As protein: CASHTGGDEQFF.

A single count supports this clone. This chain links TRBV18 with TRBJ2-4, with D perhaps TRBD2 (6 bases). The CDR3 runs to 14 residues. Germline values: CDR1 KGHSH, CDR2 LQKENI. Trimming stripped 3 bases from V and 6 bases from J, with 12 bases between. The CDR3 spells CASSPPAGINIQYF. The CDR3 nucleotides read TGTGCCAGCTCACCTCCCGCGGGAATAAACATTCAGTACTTC.

This rearrangement joins TRBV18 to TRBJ2-3, with 7 bases matching TRBD1. Germline trimming cut 7 bases from V and 4 bases from J; bases unmatched to any gene: 5. The germline V gene encodes CDR1 KGHSH and CDR2 LQKENI. The CDR3 is 13 residues long. CDR3 nucleotides: TGTGCCAGCTTCTCGACAGGGTCAGATACGCAGTATTTT. Amino acids: CASFSTGSDTQYF.